Below are 8 T cell receptor beta chains sequenced from a single sample in a study of blood T cell repertoires in COVID-19. The method was immunoSEQ multiplex PCR; TCRdb's version includes in-frame clones alone and lacks a portion of them. Among nearly 70,000 clones listed, around 90% were seen once. Sequenced material: peripheral blood. Receptors were obtained from a man between 35 and 55 years old with COVID-19, enrolled during active disease.

A single count supports this clone. One junction end disagrees with the germline gene, perhaps due to a read error. The gene calls are TRBV6-1 and TRBJ2-3; D gene uncertain. CDR3 length equals 12 residues. Per germline, CDR1 MNHNS and CDR2 SASEGT. CDR3: CASSEVQDTQYF. CDR3 DNA: TGTGCCAGCAGCGAAGTCCAAGATACGCAGTATTTT.

This clone was observed a handful of times. The rearrangement uses TRBV6-5 and TRBJ1-5; the D is unclear. V lost 4 bases to trimming and J lost 2 bases, with 12 bases between them. Germline V CDR1 and CDR2: MNHEY, SVGAGI. This CDR3 contains 15 residues. Written as DNA, the CDR3 is TGTGCCAGCAGTTCCCCCTCCGAGGGCAATCAGCCCCAGCATTTT. Protein: CASSSPSEGNQPQHF.

The gene calls are TRBV4-2 and TRBJ2-1; 12 bases align to TRBD2. The germline V gene has CDR1 LGHNA and CDR2 YNFKEQ. CDR3 length equals 18 residues. Trimming removed 4 bases from V and 8 bases from J; junction bases left unmatched: 15. CDR3 protein: CASSPLTASSGGEDEQFF. DNA of the CDR3: TGTGCCAGCAGCCCACTCACGGCGTCTAGCGGGGGGGAAGATGAGCAGTTCTTC.

The chain carries TRBV4-1 and TRBJ2-1, with D maybe TRBD2 (6 bases). The length of the CDR3 is 16 residues. Germline V gives CDR1 MGHRA, CDR2 YSYEKL. V dropped 0 bases and J dropped 0 bases, with 9 bases sitting between them. The chain's CDR3 is CASSQERGRSYNEQFF. The CDR3 region has the DNA TGCGCCAGCAGCCAAGAGCGGGGACGCTCCTACAATGAGCAGTTCTTC.

The chain uses TRBV2 and TRBJ2-2; tentative D call: TRBD2 (7 bases). With 9 bases removed from V and 6 bases from J, the gap between germline ends came to 14 bases. The V gene's germline CDR1 is SNHLY and CDR2 FYNNEI. There are 13 residues in the CDR3. DNA of the CDR3: TGTGCCAGTCGTGGGGGGGCCCCCGGGGAGCTGTTTTTT. Its translation: CASRGGAPGELFF.

The rearrangement links TRBV30 to TRBJ2-6; D gene uncertain. This CDR3 contains 13 residues. V gave up 4 bases and J gave up 1 base, with 5 bases separating them. Germline CDR1 is GTSNPN and CDR2 is SVGIG (reference sequence). CDR3 sequence (DNA): TGTGCCTGGATCTTGTCTGGGGCCAACGTCCTGACTTTC. Translation: CAWILSGANVLTF.

This chain joins TRBV19 and TRBJ1-1; no reliable D call. Germline CDR1 is LNHDA and CDR2 is SQIVND (reference sequence). V lost 3 bases, J lost 10 bases, and 12 bases lay in between. This CDR3 comprises 12 residues. The CDR3 DNA follows: TGTGCCAGTAGTATGTCTCCGAGGAGAGCTTTCTTT. Amino acid sequence: CASSMSPRRAFF.

The chain combines TRBV30 with TRBJ1-4; tentative D call: TRBD1 (6 bases). The CDR3 length is 13 residues. Trimming took off 2 bases at V and 8 bases at J, with 12 bases between the two ends. Per the germline V gene, CDR1 is GTSNPN and CDR2 is SVGIG (reference sequence). CDR3 bases: TGTGCCTGGAGTTCCAGGGGCCCCGAAAAACTGTTTTTT. It specifies CAWSSRGPEKLFF.